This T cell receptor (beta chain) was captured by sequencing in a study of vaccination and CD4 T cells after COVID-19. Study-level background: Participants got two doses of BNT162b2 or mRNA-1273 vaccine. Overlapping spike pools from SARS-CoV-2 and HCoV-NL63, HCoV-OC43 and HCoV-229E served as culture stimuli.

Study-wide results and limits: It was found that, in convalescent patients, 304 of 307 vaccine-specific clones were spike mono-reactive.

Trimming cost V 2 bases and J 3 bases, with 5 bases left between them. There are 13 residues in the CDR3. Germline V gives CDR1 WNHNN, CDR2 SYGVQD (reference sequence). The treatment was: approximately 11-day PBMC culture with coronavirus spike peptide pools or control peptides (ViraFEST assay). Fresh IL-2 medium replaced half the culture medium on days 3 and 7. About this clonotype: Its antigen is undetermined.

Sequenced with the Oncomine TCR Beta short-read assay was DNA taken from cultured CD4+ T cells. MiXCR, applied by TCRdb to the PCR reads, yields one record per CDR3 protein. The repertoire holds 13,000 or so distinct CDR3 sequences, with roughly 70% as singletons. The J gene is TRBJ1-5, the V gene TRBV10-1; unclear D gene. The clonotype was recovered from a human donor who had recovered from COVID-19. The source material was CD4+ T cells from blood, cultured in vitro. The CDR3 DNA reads TGCGCCAGCAGTGAGAACGTCAATCAGCCCCAGCATTTT. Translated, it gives CASSENVNQPQHF.